What follows are 21 T cell receptor beta chains derived from one specimen sequenced in a study of T cells in Graves' hyperthyroidism and ophthalmopathy. It was RNA transcripts that yielded the amplified TCR beta CDR3 regions. With the HTBI primer set, the TCR CDR3 went through a first round of RT-PCR. TCRdb redid the calling of the multiplex PCR reads with MiXCR, one entry per CDR3 protein. Of some 720,000 distinct CDR3 sequences listed, roughly 15% are singletons. Sequenced material: blood. All receptors derive from a man aged 18 to 35 with Graves' hyperthyroidism.

This clonotype has ten or more counts. The chain recombines TRBV7-2 with TRBJ2-1; 10 bases match TRBD2. In germline, CDR1 is SGHTA, CDR2 FQGNSA. Trimming cost V 4 bases and J 8 bases; bases outside gene matches: 14. The CDR3 sequence is 17 residues long. The chain's CDR3 is CASSWRSGRALGDEQFF. CDR3 DNA: TGTGCCAGCAGCTGGAGGAGCGGGAGGGCCCTAGGGGATGAGCAGTTCTTC.

This clonotype was seen ten or more times. The chain recombines TRBV6-1 with TRBJ2-7; D perhaps matches TRBD2 (6 bases). The CDR3 is 17 amino acids. CDR1 MNHNS and CDR2 SASEGT come from the germline V gene. Trimming stripped 4 bases from V and 4 bases from J, with 23 bases between. Written as DNA, the CDR3 is TGTGCCAGCAGTGCTAATTGGGGCACCGGGAGTTTATACGAGCAGTACTTC. Translating gives CASSANWGTGSLYEQYF.

This clonotype was recorded at least ten times. The gene calls are TRBV28 and TRBJ2-7; maybe TRBD2 (6 bases). Germline assignment: CDR1 MDHEN and CDR2 SYDVKM. The CDR3 runs 14 residues. Trimming removed 2 bases at V and 4 bases at J, with 12 bases between. For the CDR3, the DNA is TGTGCCAGCAGTTTAACTAGGGAGGCGTACGAGCAGTACTTC. Residues: CASSLTREAYEQYF.

This clonotype was observed many times. The chain couples TRBV25-1 to TRBJ2-3; a possible D gene is TRBD1 (6 bases). In germline, CDR1 is MGHDK, CDR2 SYGVNS. V lost 8 bases and J 4 bases, leaving 16 bases between the germline ends. The CDR3 runs 14 residues. The DNA of the CDR3 is TGTGCCAGCCAACAGGGATTCGGCGCAGATACGCAGTATTTT. Translating gives CASQQGFGADTQYF.

In this sample, this clonotype turned up many times. The chain links TRBV3-1 to TRBJ2-3; tentative D call: TRBD2 (6 bases). The CDR3 runs to 14 residues. The V end lost 6 bases, the J end lost 7 bases, and 17 bases lay between the germline ends. The V gene's germline CDR1 is LGHDT and CDR2 YNNKEL (reference sequence). This chain's CDR3 is CASSPEGLGNTQYF. The CDR3 DNA is TGTGCCAGCAGTCCGGAGGGCCTGGGGAATACGCAGTATTTT.

This clonotype was counted many times. V usage is TRBV30 and J usage is TRBJ2-1, with D unclear. Trimming removed 7 bases from V and 5 bases from J, with 0 bases in between. Germline V gene sequence: CDR1 GTSNPN, CDR2 SVGIG (reference sequence). The CDR3 length is 8 residues. The CDR3 sequence: CAYNEQFF. The CDR3 DNA is TGTGCCTACAATGAGCAGTTCTTC.

The sample holds a few counts of this clonotype. V gene TRBV29-1 combines with J gene TRBJ2-2; TRBD2 matches at 8 bases. CDR1 and CDR2 (germline): SQVTM, ANQGSEA. The V and J ends lost 4 bases and 5 bases, in that order; junction bases with no gene match: 9. This CDR3 contains 15 residues. The CDR3 reads CSVVWAGGGTGELFF. The CDR3 nucleotides are TGCAGCGTTGTTTGGGCGGGAGGTGGGACCGGGGAGCTGTTTTTT.

In its sample, this clonotype was seen a few times. The chain links TRBV6-9 to TRBJ1-4; D is ambiguous. V was cut by 6 bases and J by 7 bases, with 21 bases left in between. Germline lookup yields CDR1 MNHGY and CDR2 SVAAGI. CDR3 size: 16 residues. For the CDR3, the DNA is TGTGCCAGCAGAGACAACGCGAGGCGGTTACGTGAAAAACTGTTTTTT. Protein: CASRDNARRLREKLFF.

This clonotype showed up just once. The chain couples TRBV30 to TRBJ1-1; D is undetermined. V lost 3 bases to trimming and J lost 5 bases, with 10 bases between them. CDR1 is GTSNPN, CDR2 SVGIG, per germline (reference sequence). CDR3 size: 12 residues. CDR3 nucleotides: TGTGCCTGGAGATGGTCTGGGACTGAAGCTTTCTTT. This sequence encodes CAWRWSGTEAFF.

This clonotype was seen a handful of times. The chain links TRBV12-5 to TRBJ2-3, with D possibly being TRBD1 (6 bases). V shed 7 bases and J shed 5 bases, with 13 bases lying between them. Germline CDR1 is LGHNT and CDR2 is FRNRAP. The CDR3 sequence is 13 residues long. The CDR3 protein is CASAPGRGDTQYF. In nucleotides, the CDR3 is TGTGCTAGTGCCCCCGGCAGGGGAGATACGCAGTATTTT.

Only a few counts were recorded for this clonotype. Since a much larger clone is just one base distant, this may be a read error. The CDR3 loop reads CASSSIGTALNYGCTF. The CDR3, as DNA: TGTGCCAGCAGTTCGATCGGGACAGCCCTTAACTATGGCTGCACCTTC. The rearrangement joins TRBV28 to TRBJ1-2, with 7 positions matching TRBD1. The CDR3 contains 16 residues. Per germline, CDR1 MDHEN and CDR2 SYDVKM.

V and J are TRBV29-1 and TRBJ1-1; D perhaps matches TRBD1 (6 bases). The germline V gene has CDR1 SQVTM and CDR2 ANQGSEA. V was clipped by 7 bases and J by 0 bases, with 9 bases between them. The CDR3 contains 12 residues. The CDR3 spells CSADRLNTEAFF. For the CDR3, the DNA is TGCAGCGCCGACAGGTTGAACACTGAAGCTTTCTTT.

The chain employs TRBV30 and TRBJ1-2; TRBD1 matches 7 bases. The CDR3 contains 19 residues. CDR1 GTSNPN and CDR2 SVGIG come from the germline V gene (reference sequence). V lost 0 bases, J lost 5 bases, and 21 bases stayed unmatched. The CDR3 coding sequence is TGTGCCTGGAGTGTAGTAGTCGGGACAGCGTCTGAGCAGGAATATGGCTACACCTTC. Translation gives CAWSVVVGTASEQEYGYTF. Together with reference TRBV30 and TRBJ1-2, the CDR3 gives the full variable domain: SQTIHQWPATLVQPVGSPLSLECTVEGTSNPNLYWYRQAAGRGLQLLFYSVGIGQISSEVPQNLSASRPQDRQFILSSKKLLLSDSGFYLCAWSVVVGTASEQEYGYTFGSGTRLTVV.

In the case of this clonotype: A much larger clone sits a single nucleotide away, making a read error possible. This chain joins TRBV2 and TRBJ2-3, with D tentatively TRBD1 or TRBD2 (5 bases each). Germline V gene sequence: CDR1 SNHLY, CDR2 FYNNEI. This CDR3 region has 14 residues. V lost 8 bases to trimming and J lost 4 bases, with 16 bases between them. For the CDR3, the DNA is TGTGCCAGCGGGGGAGAGTTCTGGGCAGATACGCAGTATTTT. Encoded protein: CASGGEFWADTQYF.

This clonotype was seen at least ten times. The V call is TRBV12-5, the J call TRBJ1-5; D is possibly TRBD1 (6 bases). The CDR3 length is 17 residues. Germline V gene sequence: CDR1 LGHNT, CDR2 FRNRAP. The ends were cut back, 2 bases at V and 1 base at J, with 15 bases in the middle. The CDR3 nucleotides are TGTGCTAGTGGTTTGTCTCACAGGGTTTCCAGCAATCAGCCCCAGCATTTT. Its translation: CASGLSHRVSSNQPQHF.

J is TRBJ2-7 and V is TRBV7-9; the D is unclear. V dropped 1 base and J dropped 7 bases, with 11 bases sitting between them. Germline CDR1 SEHNR, CDR2 FQNEAQ (reference sequence). This CDR3 has 13 residues. The DNA of the CDR3 is TGTGCCAGCAGCTTAGTCCCCGCCGGGGAGCAGTACTTC. It specifies CASSLVPAGEQYF.

This clonotype was seen once. One end of the junction fails to match germline, which may point to a read error. The chain couples TRBV7-9 to TRBJ1-1; D is unclear. The CDR3 covers 12 residues. Per germline, CDR1 SEHNR and CDR2 FQNEAQ (reference sequence). Written as DNA, the CDR3 is TGTGCCAGCAACTTAGAACGCACTGAAGCTTTCTTT. Amino acids: CASNLERTEAFF.

This clonotype was observed a few times. The chain employs TRBV15 and TRBJ2-1; possibly TRBD1 or TRBD2 for D (5 bases each). The CDR3 has 13 residues. V lost 6 bases, J lost 8 bases, and 14 bases lay in between. Germline V CDR1 and CDR2: LNHNV, YYDKDF (reference sequence). Written as DNA, the CDR3 is TGTGCCACCAGTGACCGGGGACCCGATGAGCAGTTCTTC. It is translated as CATSDRGPDEQFF. The whole variable domain, remainder taken from reference TRBV15 and TRBJ2-1, is DAMVIQNPRYQVTQFGKPVTLSCSQTLNHNVMYWYQQKSSQAPKLLFHYYDKDFNNEADTPDNFQSRRPNTSFCFLDIRSPGLGDTAMYLCATSDRGPDEQFFGPGTRLTVL.

This chain's CDR3 is CASGTGTDTQYF. As DNA, the CDR3 is TGCGCCAGCGGGACGGGCACAGATACGCAGTATTTT. The chain is built from TRBV5-1 and TRBJ2-3; D tentatively fits TRBD1 or TRBD2 (5 bases each). The CDR3 runs to 12 residues. Trimming stripped 7 bases from V and 1 base from J, with 7 bases between. In germline, CDR1 is SGHRS, CDR2 YFSETQ.

This clonotype showed up many times. V usage is TRBV28 and J usage is TRBJ1-5; tentatively, D is TRBD1 (6 bases). The CDR3 loop spans 15 amino acids. V lost 5 bases and J lost 4, with 15 bases in between. Germline values: CDR1 MDHEN, CDR2 SYDVKM. In DNA form, the CDR3 reads TGTGCCAGCAGTCCGGGACACGAGACTAATCAGCCCCAGCATTTT. This sequence encodes CASSPGHETNQPQHF. Full variable domain (outside the CDR3, taken from reference TRBV28 and TRBJ1-5): DVKVTQSSRYLVKRTGEKVFLECVQDMDHENMFWYRQDPGLGLRLIYFSYDVKMKEKGDIPEGYSVSREKKERFSLILESASTNQTSMYLCASSPGHETNQPQHFGDGTRLSIL.

The genes are TRBV7-2 and TRBJ1-6, with D possibly TRBD1 on 6 matching bases. Germline V gene data show CDR1 as SGHTA and CDR2 as FQGNSA. V gave up 1 base and J gave up 8 bases, with 15 bases separating them. The CDR3 sequence is 16 residues long. CDR3 amino acids: CASSLDFGTSYSPLHF. The CDR3 coding sequence is TGTGCCAGCAGCTTAGATTTTGGGACAAGTTATTCACCCCTCCACTTT. The whole variable domain, remainder taken from reference TRBV7-2 and TRBJ1-6, is GAGVSQSPSNKVTEKGKDVELRCDPISGHTALYWYRQSLGQGLEFLIYFQGNSAPDKSGLPSDRFSAERTGGSVSTLTIQRTQQEDSAVYLCASSLDFGTSYSPLHFGNGTRLTVT.